These T cell receptor beta chains were read from a single sample in a study of cytomegalovirus exposure and HLA in healthy donors. Clones were sequenced by immunoSEQ multiplex PCR, and TCRdb holds only the in-frame ones, with some missing. The table records some 190,000 clones, over 65% of them present only once. The specimen was PBMCs. The source is a man aged 18 to 35 in good health and CMV-seronegative. Each CDR3 is given with its conserved first and last residue. A D gene is named only where the DNA matches it firmly. Clone sizes are given selectively: once, few, many, or a class where the clone is expanded.

CDR3	DNA	D	size	V	J
CASSLGAGVSYNEQFF	TGTGCCAGCAGCTTGGGGGCGGGGGTCTCCTACAATGAGCAGTTCTTC	NA	NA	TRBV13	TRBJ2-1
CASSLSERSYNEQFF	TGTGCCAGCAGCCTTAGCGAGAGGAGCTACAATGAGCAGTTCTTC	NA	few	TRBV6-5	TRBJ2-1
CASSVGGPILHGELFF	TGTGCCAGCAGCGTAGGGGGGCCTATCCTTCACGGGGAGCTGTTTTTT	NA	NA	TRBV9	TRBJ2-2
CASSTTANTEAFF	TGTGCCAGCTCCACCACAGCGAACACTGAAGCTTTCTTT	NA	NA	TRBV28	TRBJ1-1
CASKPRDRVAETEAFF	TGCGCCAGCAAACCCCGGGACAGGGTAGCGGAAACTGAAGCTTTCTTT	TRBD1	NA	TRBV5-1	TRBJ1-1
CASSSGGAGANVLTF	TGTGCCAGCAGCTCCGGCGGGGCGGGGGCCAACGTCCTGACTTTC	NA	NA	TRBV7-3	TRBJ2-6
CASSSSDSSNSPLHF	TGTGCCAGCAGCTCATCGGACAGTTCAAATTCACCCCTCCACTTT	NA	NA	TRBV5-5	TRBJ1-6
CASSLPAGAPPVCGTEAFF	TGTGCCAGCAGCCTCCCCGCGGGGGCCCCCCCTGTTTGCGGAACTGAAGCTTTCTTT	NA	NA	TRBV13	TRBJ1-1
CASSLKRLAGGPGADTQYF	TGTGCCAGCAGCTTAAAACGACTAGCGGGAGGGCCAGGGGCAGATACGCAGTATTTT	TRBD2	few	TRBV11-3	TRBJ2-3
CASSPNSFRQPQHF	TGTGCCAGCAGCCCAAACAGTTTCCGTCAGCCCCAGCATTTT	NA	NA	TRBV2	TRBJ1-5
CASSHAGEYQPQHF	TGTGCCAGCAGCCACGCAGGGGAATATCAGCCCCAGCATTTT	NA	NA	TRBV4-2	TRBJ1-5
CASSLQQGLVGYTF	TGCGCCAGCAGCTTGCAACAGGGATTGGTCGGCTACACCTTC	NA	once	TRBV5-1	TRBJ1-2